This passage covers 5 T cell receptor beta chains from one sample sequenced in a study of beta chain features in type 1 diabetes. The whole isolated RNA underwent reverse transcription, so sequencing captured expressed TCRB transcripts. Profiling relied on immunoSEQ multiplex PCR, and the TCRdb table lists in-frame clones only, not all of them. The data hold 680,000 or so clones, with less than 20% observed a single time. Sequences were obtained from naive CD4+ T cells from blood. These receptors were taken from a man between 18 and 35 years old in good health.

The rearrangement joins TRBV4-1 to TRBJ2-7, with TRBD2 matching over 11 bases. The germline CDR1 and CDR2 sequences are MGHRA and YSYEKL. V lost 1 base and J lost 4; bases outside the gene matches: 6. The CDR3 sequence is 16 residues long. CDR3 residues: CASSQGSTSGEYEQYF. CDR3 DNA: TGCGCCAGCAGCCAAGGTTCGACTAGCGGGGAGTACGAGCAGTACTTC.

The chain employs TRBV4-1 and TRBJ2-5; the D is unclear. The CDR3 totals 14 residues. Trimming removed 1 base at V and 4 bases at J, with 10 bases between. CDR1 is MGHRA, CDR2 YSYEKL, per germline. In DNA, the CDR3 is TGCGCCAGCAGCCAAGGAGCGCGATTAGAGACCCAGTACTTC. Its protein product is CASSQGARLETQYF.

With regard to this clone: In the same sample, other DNA sequences code for this CDR3. The rearrangement joins TRBV5-1 to TRBJ1-5; D not certain. Germline V gene data show CDR1 as SGHRS and CDR2 as YFSETQ. The CDR3 totals 14 residues. The V and J ends lost 0 bases and 0 bases respectively, with 4 bases between them. DNA for the CDR3: TGCGCCAGCAGCTTGGGGGGTAGCAATCAGCCCCAGCATTTT. It encodes CASSLGGSNQPQHF.

The chain combines TRBV19 with TRBJ2-1; perhaps TRBD1 as D (6 bases). Germline-derived CDR1 and CDR2 are LNHDA and SQIVND (reference sequence). The CDR3 runs 15 residues. V was cut by 5 bases and J by 6 bases, with 17 bases left in between. Here the CDR3 reads CASSSQKAGANEQFF. In DNA form, the CDR3 reads TGTGCCAGTAGTTCCCAAAAAGCAGGGGCCAATGAGCAGTTCTTC.

The table lists this clone with a few counts. The rearrangement uses TRBV5-1 and TRBJ1-2, with D uncertain. The germline V gene has CDR1 SGHRS and CDR2 YFSETQ. V lost 0 bases and J lost 3, with 12 bases in between. The length of the CDR3 is 15 residues. This CDR3 is CASSLDMGLDYGYTF. CDR3 DNA sequence: TGCGCCAGCAGCTTGGATATGGGATTGGACTATGGCTACACCTTC.